Listed below are T cell receptor beta chains from one sample, sequenced in a study of blood T cell repertoires in COVID-19. TCRdb keeps only in-frame clones here, not all; method: immunoSEQ multiplex PCR. The table lists around 120,000 clones, 78% of them singletons, with about 2.5% in the top ten. The sequenced sample consisted of peripheral blood. These receptors were obtained from a man between 65 and 79 years old with acute or convalescent COVID-19. CDR3s include the opening cysteine and the closing phenylalanine or tryptophan. The order of the fields is J gene, V gene, clone size, D gene, CDR3 length, CDR3 protein, CDR3 DNA. A D gene is named only where the DNA matches it firmly. Clone size is not always given. Where it is, it says once, few, many or a class for expanded clones.

j_gene: TRBJ1-1; v_gene: TRBV12-3/TRBV12-4; abundance: few; d_gene: .; len: 13; CDR3aa: CASSLTGRTEAFF; CDR3nt: TGTGCCAGCAGTTTAACAGGGCGAACTGAAGCTTTCTTT
j_gene: TRBJ2-5; v_gene: TRBV12-5; abundance: .; d_gene: .; len: 13; CDR3aa: CASGPAVQETQYF; CDR3nt: TGTGCTAGTGGTCCAGCGGTCCAAGAGACCCAGTACTTC
j_gene: TRBJ2-7; v_gene: TRBV5-6; abundance: .; d_gene: TRBD2; len: 19; CDR3aa: CASTIGLAGATMPYYEQYF; CDR3nt: TGTGCCAGCACCATAGGACTAGCGGGGGCCACGATGCCTTATTACGAGCAGTACTTC
j_gene: TRBJ2-1; v_gene: TRBV25-1; abundance: .; d_gene: TRBD1; len: 15; CDR3aa: CASSARDSSYNEQFF; CDR3nt: TGTGCCAGCAGTGCCCGGGACAGTTCCTACAATGAGCAGTTCTTC
j_gene: TRBJ1-1; v_gene: TRBV3-1/TRBV3-2; abundance: .; d_gene: .; len: 14; CDR3aa: CASRIQGQGTEAFF; CDR3nt: TGTGCCAGCAGAATTCAGGGGCAGGGCACTGAAGCTTTCTTT
j_gene: TRBJ2-1; v_gene: TRBV5-1; abundance: once; d_gene: TRBD2; len: 15; CDR3aa: CAPKAGGHIHNEQFF; CDR3nt: TGCGCCCCCAAGGCGGGGGGCCATATCCACAATGAGCAGTTCTTC
j_gene: TRBJ2-3; v_gene: TRBV24-1; abundance: .; d_gene: .; len: 13; CDR3aa: CATSEPGTDTQYF; CDR3nt: TGTGCCACCAGTGAGCCAGGGACAGATACGCAGTATTTT
j_gene: TRBJ2-1; v_gene: TRBV29-1; abundance: .; d_gene: .; len: 10; CDR3aa: CSVAYNEQFF; CDR3nt: TGCAGCGTTGCTTACAATGAGCAGTTCTTC
j_gene: TRBJ1-1; v_gene: TRBV9; abundance: .; d_gene: .; len: 12; CDR3aa: CASGQLNTEAFF; CDR3nt: TGTGCCAGCGGACAGCTGAACACTGAAGCTTTCTTT
j_gene: TRBJ1-3; v_gene: TRBV19; abundance: .; d_gene: .; len: 15; CDR3aa: CASSPTGFSGNTIYF; CDR3nt: TGTGCCAGTAGTCCAACAGGGTTCTCTGGAAACACCATATATTTT
j_gene: TRBJ2-7; v_gene: TRBV2; abundance: .; d_gene: .; len: 11; CDR3aa: CASSVTYEQYF; CDR3nt: TGTGCCAGCAGTGTCACCTACGAGCAGTACTTC
j_gene: TRBJ2-3; v_gene: TRBV10-3; abundance: .; d_gene: .; len: 12; CDR3aa: CASGQGADTQYF; CDR3nt: TGTGCCTCCGGACAAGGGGCAGATACGCAGTATTTT
j_gene: TRBJ2-7; v_gene: TRBV7-2; abundance: .; d_gene: .; len: 14; CDR3aa: CASSLGPGIHEQYF; CDR3nt: TGTGCCAGCAGCCTCGGACCAGGGATCCACGAGCAGTACTTC